These 20 T cell receptor beta chains were all obtained from the same sample, sequenced in a study of CD8 T cells in Susac syndrome. RNA totalling roughly 0.45 to 1 ug underwent reverse transcription with random hexamers. TCRdb reanalysed the immunoSEQ multiplex PCR reads using MiXCR and keeps one entry per CDR3 protein. The table lists approximately 83,000 distinct CDR3 sequences, 94% of them singletons. Specimen: CD8+ T cells from PBMCs. These receptors all stem from a human donor with Susac syndrome.

The rearrangement uses TRBV7-9 and TRBJ2-1; D gene uncertain. Trimming took 5 bases from V and 0 from J, leaving 8 bases between them. Germline assignment: CDR1 SEHNR and CDR2 FQNEAQ (reference sequence). There are 14 residues in the CDR3. CDR3 bases: TGTGCCAGCAGCGGAGCGAGCTCCTACAATGAGCAGTTCTTC. The encoded protein is CASSGASSYNEQFF.

V is TRBV5-4 and J is TRBJ1-5; unclear D gene. CDR1 SGHNT and CDR2 YYREEE come from the germline V gene (reference sequence). This CDR3 has 12 residues. The V end was cut by 3 bases, the J end by 9 bases, with 10 bases between. CDR3 protein: CASSYAGGPQHF. The CDR3 DNA sequence: TGTGCCAGCAGCTACGCCGGCGGGCCCCAGCATTTT.

J is TRBJ2-5 and V is TRBV24-1; possibly TRBD1 or TRBD2 for D (5 bases each). V dropped 0 bases and J dropped 5 bases, with 12 bases sitting between them. The CDR3 runs 15 residues. Germline values: CDR1 KGHDR, CDR2 SFDVKD. The CDR3 is CATSDLWGKYETQYF. CDR3 DNA sequence: TGTGCCACCAGTGATTTGTGGGGGAAATATGAGACCCAGTACTTC.

This rearrangement joins TRBV7-8 to TRBJ2-2; 8 nucleotides agree with TRBD2. The V segment lost 0 bases and the J segment 7 bases; nucleotides outside the gene matches: 1. Germline loops: CDR1 SGHVS, CDR2 FQNEAQ. This CDR3 comprises 14 residues. In DNA form, the CDR3 reads TGTGCCAGCAGCTTAGCAACTAGCGGCGGGGAGCTGTTTTTT. Its protein product is CASSLATSGGELFF.

The V gene is TRBV9, the J gene TRBJ2-1, with TRBD2 as a possible D gene (7 bases). This CDR3 has 13 amino acids. V was shortened by 3 bases and J by 8 bases, with 12 bases between the two germline ends. Germline V gene data show CDR1 as SGDLS and CDR2 as YYNGEE. The CDR3 loop is CASSEGGADEQFF. The CDR3 nucleotides read TGTGCCAGCAGCGAAGGGGGGGCCGATGAGCAGTTCTTC. Variable domain in full (rest from reference TRBV9 and TRBJ2-1): DSGVTQTPKHLITATGQRVTLRCSPRSGDLSVYWYQQSLDQGLQFLIQYYNGEERAKGNILERFSAQQFPDLHSELNLSSLELGDSALYFCASSEGGADEQFFGPGTRLTVL.

CDR3 protein: CASRQFQGIYNEQFF. The CDR3 DNA reads as TGTGCCAGCAGACAGTTTCAGGGGATCTACAATGAGCAGTTCTTC. The chain combines TRBV6-2 or TRBV6-3 with TRBJ2-1; D perhaps matches TRBD1 (6 bases). The germline V gene encodes CDR1 MNHEY and CDR2 SVGEGT. The ends were cut back, 6 bases at V and 3 bases at J, with 15 bases in the middle. CDR3 length: 15 residues.

The V and J genes are TRBV7-9 and TRBJ2-3; no reliable D call. This CDR3 is 16 amino acids long. Trimming stripped 3 bases from V and 1 base from J, with 14 bases between. Looked up from germline, CDR1 is SEHNR and CDR2 is FQNEAQ (reference sequence). The CDR3 bases are TGTGCCAGCAGCTTTTCCGGCCCCGAGGGCACAGATACGCAGTATTTT. It codes for CASSFSGPEGTDTQYF. The entire variable domain, with the rest obtained from reference TRBV7-9 and TRBJ2-3, is as follows: DTGVSQNPRHKITKRGQNVTFRCDPISEHNRLYWYRQTLGQGPEFLTYFQNEAQLEKSRLLSDRFSAERPKGSFSTLEIQRTEQGDSAMYLCASSFSGPEGTDTQYFGPGTRLTVL.

This chain connects TRBV27 to TRBJ2-7; D perhaps matches TRBD2 (5 bases). CDR1 is MNHEY, CDR2 SMNVEV, per germline (reference sequence). The CDR3 is made up of 13 amino acids. V was trimmed by 6 bases and J by 0 bases, leaving 9 bases between them. The CDR3 here is CASRREGSYEQYF. In DNA form, the CDR3 reads TGTGCCAGCAGGAGAGAGGGCTCCTACGAGCAGTACTTC.

J is TRBJ2-1 and V is TRBV20-1, with a weak D call TRBD2 (7 bases). CDR3 length: 15 amino acids. Germline V CDR1 and CDR2: DFQATT, SNEGSKA (reference sequence). V was trimmed by 3 bases and J by 4 bases, leaving 16 bases between them. Here the CDR3 reads CSASEGGGDYNEQFF. The CDR3 bases are TGCAGTGCTAGCGAGGGCGGGGGCGATTACAATGAGCAGTTCTTC.

The chain is built from TRBV7-9 and TRBJ2-7, with a tentative D call TRBD1 (6 bases). The CDR3 totals 15 residues. Germline CDR1 reads SEHNR; CDR2 reads FQNEAQ (reference sequence). Trimming took off 2 bases at V and 4 bases at J, with 15 bases between the two ends. The CDR3 DNA reads as TGTGCCAGCAGCTTACCCGGACAGTTGGATTACGAGCAGTACTTC. It codes for CASSLPGQLDYEQYF.

The V and J genes are TRBV3-1 and TRBJ2-7; the D gene could be TRBD1 or TRBD2 (5 bases each). The CDR3 totals 15 residues. Germline V gives CDR1 LGHDT, CDR2 YNNKEL (reference sequence). With 0 bases removed from V and 3 bases from J, the gap between germline ends came to 12 bases. CDR3 nucleotides: TGTGCCAGCAGCCAAGATTGGGGCCGGGGCTACGAGCAGTACTTC. As protein: CASSQDWGRGYEQYF.

The rearrangement uses TRBV5-4 and TRBJ2-7; D ambiguous. The CDR3 is 14 amino acids. Germline-derived CDR1 and CDR2 are SGHNT and YYREEE (reference sequence). The V end lost 0 bases, the J end lost 0 bases, and 7 bases lay between the germline ends. For the CDR3, the DNA is TGTGCCAGCAGCTTGGAACGGAGCTCCTACGAGCAGTACTTC. It codes for CASSLERSSYEQYF.

The gene calls are TRBV29-1 and TRBJ1-2; D may be TRBD1 (5 bases). The CDR3 covers 12 residues. The germline gives CDR1 SQVTM, CDR2 ANQGSEA. Deletions cut 6 bases from V and 5 bases from J, with 13 bases between. As DNA, the CDR3 is TGCAGCGTGGAGGGGTCTGAGTATGGCTACACCTTC. Translating it yields CSVEGSEYGYTF.

The rearrangement links TRBV29-1 to TRBJ2-1; 8 positions match TRBD2. Germline assignment: CDR1 SQVTM and CDR2 ANQGSEA. This CDR3 comprises 15 residues. V lost 7 bases to trimming and J lost 5 bases; unmatched junction nucleotides: 13. Here the CDR3 reads CSAQGRAGGDNEQFF. CDR3 nucleotides: TGCAGCGCCCAGGGAAGGGCCGGGGGGGACAATGAGCAGTTCTTC.

CDR3 nucleotide sequence: TGTGCCAGTCGATACAGGGGGCCCACTGAAGCTTTCTTT. Translated: CASRYRGPTEAFF. The chain combines TRBV5-6 with TRBJ1-1; 9 bases match TRBD1. The CDR3 sequence is 13 residues long. The V and J ends lost 8 bases and 4 bases, in that order; junction bases with no gene match: 6. Germline CDR1 and CDR2: SGHDT and YYEEEE.

This clonotype showed up just once. This chain connects TRBV13 to TRBJ2-1, with TRBD2 matching 9 bases. V trimming: 0 bases; J trimming: 9 bases; junction bases outside the gene matches: 12. Germline V CDR1 and CDR2: PRHDT, FYEKMQ (reference sequence). The CDR3 spans 17 residues. The CDR3 here is CASSLGRGLAGDAEQFF. The CDR3, as DNA: TGTGCCAGCAGCTTAGGCCGTGGTTTAGCGGGAGATGCTGAGCAGTTCTTC.

As DNA, the CDR3 is TGTGCCAGCAGCGTGGATCCCCTACCTCCAGGCGACTATGGCTACACCTTC. This encodes CASSVDPLPPGDYGYTF. V is TRBV9 and J is TRBJ1-2; the D is unclear. The CDR3 sequence is 17 residues long. The V gene's germline CDR1 is SGDLS and CDR2 YYNGEE. V dropped 2 bases and J dropped 3 bases, with 20 bases sitting between them. Full variable domain (rest looked up from reference TRBV9 and TRBJ1-2): DSGVTQTPKHLITATGQRVTLRCSPRSGDLSVYWYQQSLDQGLQFLIQYYNGEERAKGNILERFSAQQFPDLHSELNLSSLELGDSALYFCASSVDPLPPGDYGYTFGSGTRLTVV.

The CDR3, as DNA: TGTGCCAGCAGCTTACGAGGCAGGAAGGAGACCCAGTACTTC. Protein sequence: CASSLRGRKETQYF. This chain links TRBV6-5 with TRBJ2-5, with D uncertain. CDR3 length: 14 amino acids. CDR1 and CDR2 (germline): MNHEY, SVGAGI. V was cut by 6 bases and J by 5 bases, with 16 bases left in between.

The rearrangement uses TRBV7-9 and TRBJ2-7; D is possibly TRBD2 (5 bases). Germline-derived CDR1 and CDR2 are SEHNR and FQNEAQ (reference sequence). The CDR3 runs to 12 residues. The V gene lost 3 bases and the J gene lost 3 bases, with 6 bases spanning the gap. The CDR3 region has the DNA TGTGCCAGCAGCTTTCGGGGCTACGAGCAGTACTTC. Its translation: CASSFRGYEQYF.

Comment on this clonotype: The junction departs from the called germline gene at one end, perhaps through a read error. The rearrangement links TRBV10-3 to TRBJ2-7; 10 bases are a match to TRBD1. The V gene's germline CDR1 is ENHRY and CDR2 SYGVKD. CDR3 size: 15 residues. The CDR3 region has the DNA TGTACCATCAGTGAGCCCGGACAGGGGGGGTACGAGCAGTACTTC. Encoded protein: CTISEPGQGGYEQYF.